Below are 25 T cell receptor beta chains sequenced from a single sample in a study of tumor and adjacent non-tumor tissue in lung cancer. No cell sorting was done before RNA was extracted from the tissue. The library came from three nested PCR rounds adapted from ARM-PCR protocols. TCRdb passed the multiplex PCR reads through MiXCR, listing each CDR3 protein once. Found here are 75,000 to 100,000 distinct CDR3 sequences, about 70% of them singletons; the top ten hold 18%. The sample taken for sequencing was lung tumor tissue. The receptors were sampled from a man between 60 and 70 years old with non-small cell lung cancer.

This clonotype has at least ten counts. This chain links TRBV4-3 with TRBJ2-2; D not resolved. This CDR3 is 14 amino acids long. Trimming took 1 base from V and 5 from J, leaving 8 bases between them. Germline values: CDR1 LGHNA, CDR2 YSLEER. This CDR3 reads CASSQGWGTGELFF. DNA for the CDR3: TGCGCCAGCAGCCAAGGGTGGGGAACCGGGGAGCTGTTTTTT.

Here the CDR3 reads CAGNPGTSVPGANVLTF. The CDR3 DNA reads TGTGCCGGCAATCCTGGGACTTCTGTCCCTGGGGCCAACGTCCTGACTTTC. The genes are TRBV12-3 or TRBV12-4 and TRBJ2-6; possible D gene TRBD2, 6 bases. This CDR3 has 17 residues. V lost 11 bases, J lost 2 bases, and 22 bases lay in between.

The genes are TRBV28 and TRBJ1-5; a possible D gene is TRBD1 (5 bases). Trimming stripped 5 bases from V and 4 bases from J, with 12 bases between. Germline V gives CDR1 MDHEN, CDR2 SYDVKM. This CDR3 is 14 amino acids long. In DNA, the CDR3 is TGTGCCAGCAGTCGAGGACAACAGAATCAGCCCCAGCATTTT. It yields the protein CASSRGQQNQPQHF.

By share, this clonotype counts as medium-sized (0.01 to 0.1%). The genes are TRBV11-3 and TRBJ2-7; TRBD1 agrees at 9 bases. Trimming at V came to 5 bases and at J to 5 bases, leaving 7 bases not matched to a gene. The V gene's germline CDR1 is SGHNT and CDR2 YENEEA. The CDR3 spans 14 residues. The CDR3 sequence is CASSLGTGKHEQYF. The CDR3 DNA follows: TGTGCCAGCAGCCTCGGGACAGGGAAACACGAGCAGTACTTC. The whole variable domain, remainder taken from reference TRBV11-3 and TRBJ2-7, is EAGVVQSPRYKIIEKKQPVAFWCNPISGHNTLYWYLQNLGQGPELLIRYENEEAVDDSQLPKDRFSAERLKGVDSTLKIQPAELGDSAVYLCASSLGTGKHEQYFGPGTRLTVT.

Comments on this clonotype: One end of the junction varies from germline; a read error may be responsible. The chain carries TRBV29-1 and TRBJ2-1, with D possibly being TRBD2 (5 bases). The CDR3 has 13 residues. Germline V gives CDR1 SQVTM, CDR2 ANQGSEA. The DNA of the CDR3 is TGCAGCGAGACTACCGGATCATACAATGAACAGTTCTTC. Translating gives CSETTGSYNEQFF.

This clonotype was counted at least ten times. This chain uses TRBV4-1 with TRBJ2-2, with 10 bases that match TRBD1. Germline CDR1 reads MGHRA; CDR2 reads YSYEKL. Trimming cost V 0 bases and J 4 bases; bases outside gene matches: 2. This CDR3 has 16 amino acids. As DNA, the CDR3 is TGCGCCAGCAGCCAAGACGGGACAGGGGTCACCGGGGAGCTGTTTTTT. Its translation is CASSQDGTGVTGELFF.

About this clonotype itself: Its ends do not fully match the called genes, so a read error is possible. The V gene is TRBV6-5, the J gene TRBJ2-2, with D maybe TRBD2 (5 bases). The CDR3 contains 13 residues. CDR1 MNHEY and CDR2 SVGAGI come from the germline V gene. This chain's CDR3 is CASSSGIPGELLF. CDR3 DNA sequence: TGTGCGAGCAGTTCGGGGATCCCCGGGGAGCTGTTATTT.

Points on this clonotype: At one end the junction does not follow the germline gene, possibly because of a read error. This chain connects TRBV4-2 to TRBJ2-3, with D possibly TRBD1 on 5 matching bases. The end of the DNA fits TRBJ1-5 better, so the J call may be wrong. CDR1 is LGHNA, CDR2 YNFKEQ, per germline. The CDR3 loop spans 14 amino acids. CDR3 in amino acids: CASSQEGSRDTQHF. DNA for the CDR3: TGTGCCAGCAGTCAAGAGGGGAGCCGGGATACGCAGCATTTT.

A note on this clonotype: Just one base apart from a much larger clone, this may be a read error. V is TRBV5-1 and J is TRBJ1-5, with TRBD1 identical over 8 bases. This CDR3 is built from 17 residues. CDR1 is SGHRS and CDR2 is YFSETQ in the germline V gene. The CDR3 nucleotides read TGCGCCAGCAGTTCGCAGGGGGCCCGGAATAGCAATAAGCCCCAGCATTTT. Translation: CASSSQGARNSNKPQHF.

Comment on this clonotype: This could be a read error, since a much larger clone is one nucleotide away. V is TRBV5-6 and J is TRBJ2-3, with 7 bases that match TRBD1. The CDR3 length is 14 residues. J lost 2 bases, V lost 2 bases, and 2 bases had no gene match. Per germline, CDR1 SGHDT and CDR2 YYEEEE. This CDR3 reads CASSFGQDTDTQYF. For the CDR3, the DNA is TGTGCCAGCAGCTTTGGACAGGACACAGATACGCAGTATTTT.

About this clonotype: A much larger clone lies one base from this, so it may be a read error. CDR3 coding DNA: TGTGCCAGCAGTTCCGGGAATAATCAGTCCCAGCATTTT. Translated, it gives CASSSGNNQSQHF. The V call is TRBV12-3 or TRBV12-4, the J call TRBJ1-5, with D unresolved. This CDR3 spans 13 amino acids.

The V gene is TRBV6-6, the J gene TRBJ2-7; D is perhaps TRBD2 (7 bases). Per the germline V gene, CDR1 is MNHNY and CDR2 is SVGAGI (reference sequence). The CDR3 extends over 12 amino acids. The CDR3, as DNA: TGTGTAAGCTCCAAGGGGGGGAGGGAGCAGTACTTC. Translation gives CVSSKGGREQYF.

This clonotype was recorded many times. The chain has TRBV5-1 and TRBJ2-5; D is perhaps TRBD1 or TRBD2 (5 bases each). Germline assignment: CDR1 SGHRS and CDR2 YFSETQ. The V and J ends lost 1 base and 2 bases respectively, with 18 bases between them. The CDR3 consists of 17 residues. Written as DNA, the CDR3 is TGCGCCAGCAGCTTGCAGGCCTCAGGGAGAGGACAAGAGACCCAGTACTTC. Amino acid sequence: CASSLQASGRGQETQYF.

Points on this clonotype: The CDR3 end shows no conserved phenylalanine or tryptophan, and so a read error is likely. The rearrangement uses TRBV6-5 and TRBJ2-2, with 7 bases aligning to TRBD2. Unmatched junction bases numbered 11, after V lost 9 bases and J lost 4 bases. The CDR3 has 15 residues. Looked up from germline, CDR1 is MNHEY and CDR2 is SVGAGI. Written as DNA, the CDR3 is TGTGCCAGTAGCTCTTCTGGGAGGGTCACCGGGGAGCTGTTTCTT. Translated: CASSSSGRVTGELFL.

This clonotype was seen just once. The CDR3 is CASSAQVASIQFF. DNA for the CDR3: TGTGCCAGCAGCGCACAGGTGGCTAGCATCCAGTTCTTC. This chain connects TRBV11-3 to TRBJ2-1; the D call may be TRBD1 or TRBD2 (5 bases each). The V and J ends lost 5 bases and 13 bases respectively, with 18 bases between them. Germline CDR1 and CDR2: SGHNT and YENEEA. This CDR3 spans 13 amino acids.

A remark on this clonotype: Mismatch with germline at one junction end may stem from a read error. V and J are TRBV12-3 or TRBV12-4 and TRBJ2-1; the D is unclear. This CDR3 contains 13 residues. For the CDR3, the DNA is TGTGCCGGCAGTTTAGGTGGACGCAGTGAGCAGTTCTTC. It yields the protein CAGSLGGRSEQFF.

For this clonotype: This may arise from a read error, as a much more abundant clone is one base away. V is TRBV7-9 and J is TRBJ2-2; either TRBD1 or TRBD2 may supply D (5 bases each). Germline CDR1 and CDR2: SEHNR and FQNEAQ (reference sequence). This CDR3 is 15 amino acids long. The CDR3 DNA is TGTGCCAGCAGCCTCCGGGGCTCGTTGGTCGGGGAGCCGTTTTTT. Amino acids: CASSLRGSLVGEPFF.

Ten or more counts support this clonotype. V gene TRBV20-1 combines with J gene TRBJ2-6; 7 nucleotides line up with TRBD1. This CDR3 is built from 19 residues. Germline trimming cut 0 bases from V and 0 bases from J; bases unmatched to any gene: 11. The V gene's germline CDR1 is DFQATT and CDR2 SNEGSKA (reference sequence). The CDR3 nucleotides read TGCAGTGCTAGAGACCCCGGACAGGCGTTGATCTCTGGGGCCAACGTCCTGACTTTC. Translation gives CSARDPGQALISGANVLTF.

This clonotype occurred once. As the CDR3 is not closed by the conserved phenylalanine or tryptophan, this likely results from a read error. The chain is built from TRBV20-1 and TRBJ2-5; D might be TRBD1 (5 bases). The germline V gene has CDR1 DFQATT and CDR2 SNEGSKA (reference sequence). The germline V and J ends were trimmed by 6 bases and 1 base, with 12 bases remaining between them. This CDR3 contains 13 residues. The CDR3 DNA is TGCAGTGCAGAAGGTGGGGCCCAAGAGACCCAGTACATC. It specifies CSAEGGAQETQYI.

This clonotype came up many times. The rearrangement uses TRBV10-3 and TRBJ2-3, with 7 bases matching TRBD1. With 0 bases clipped from V and 10 bases from J, the junction kept 4 bases outside the gene matches. CDR3 length equals 13 residues. The germline CDR1 and CDR2 sequences are ENHRY and SYGVKD. CDR3 sequence reads: CAISESDREAQYF. The CDR3 DNA reads as TGTGCCATCAGTGAGTCTGACAGGGAAGCGCAGTATTTT.

J is TRBJ1-1 and V is TRBV11-1; perhaps TRBD1 as D (5 bases). Per germline, CDR1 SGHAT and CDR2 FQDESV (reference sequence). The CDR3 is 13 amino acids. V dropped 10 bases and J dropped 2 bases, with 14 bases sitting between them. CDR3 bases: TGTGCCACCGTGGGAGGGACCAACACTGAAGCTTTCTTT. Encoded protein: CATVGGTNTEAFF. The variable domain in full, completed from reference TRBV11-1 and TRBJ1-1, reads EAEVAQSPRYKITEKSQAVAFWCDPISGHATLYWYRQILGQGPELLVQFQDESVVDDSQLPKDRFSAERLKGVDSTLKIQPAELGDSAMYLCATVGGTNTEAFFGQGTRLTVV.

The chain is built from TRBV7-8 and TRBJ2-2; 8 bases agree with TRBD2. The CDR3 sequence is 16 residues long. The germline CDR1 and CDR2 sequences are SGHVS and FQNEAQ. The J segment lost 4 bases and the V segment lost 2 bases, leaving 6 bases of the junction unmatched. This CDR3 is CASSLKLAGLTGELFF. DNA for the CDR3: TGTGCCAGCAGCTTAAAGTTAGCGGGGCTCACCGGGGAGCTGTTTTTT.

Points on this clonotype: Mismatch with germline at one junction end may stem from a read error. V is TRBV20-1 and J is TRBJ1-5; no clear D gene. Looked up from germline, CDR1 is DFQATT and CDR2 is SNEGSKA (reference sequence). The CDR3 runs to 13 residues. CDR3 region: CNAKSHSNQPQHF. CDR3 nucleotide sequence: TGCAATGCTAAAAGCCACAGCAACCAGCCCCAGCATTTT.

As concerns this clonotype: Given a much more abundant clone one base away, this may be a read error. The chain links TRBV12-3 or TRBV12-4 to TRBJ1-2; D not resolved. The CDR3 runs to 14 residues. The CDR3 here is CVSSLKGRGYGYTF. As DNA, the CDR3 is TGTGTCAGCAGTTTAAAAGGTCGGGGCTATGGCTACACCTTC.

With regard to this clonotype: A clone one base away is much larger, so this may be a read error. The DNA is left out, because the CDR3 cannot be placed on it with certainty; the CDR3 is given as TCRdb lists it. The chain couples TRBV30 to TRBJ2-7; the table's D call, TRBD1, was not checked against the DNA. Germline CDR1 is GTSNPN and CDR2 is SVGIG (reference sequence). The CDR3 is 12 residues long, ends included. CDR3: CAFGQGTYERYF.